This entry describes one TCR beta chain. TCRdb analysed the RACE reads with MiXCR anew, one entry per CDR3 protein. The sample records about 380,000 distinct CDR3 sequences, just under 6.5% being singletons. The data originate from a study of human T cells and chemical hapten exposure. Sample time point: patch test 2, 6 weeks after DPC sensitization. Treatment in this sample: therapeutic diphenylcyclopropenone sensitization with weekly scalp DPC. Germline-derived CDR1 and CDR2 are SGHTA and FQGNSA. This CDR3 comprises 16 residues. V was shortened by 1 base and J by 5 bases, with 15 bases between the two germline ends.

The source was whole blood, collected in connection with sensitization to the hapten diphenylcyclopropenone (DPC). The rearrangement joins TRBV7-2 to TRBJ1-5; D ambiguous. This TCR was sampled from a woman aged 18-30 years with alopecia areata. Some clones in this sample may be carry-over from other donors' samples. Here the CDR3 reads CASSLGGYLGDQPQHF. The CDR3 bases are TGTGCCAGCAGCTTAGGAGGGTATTTGGGCGATCAGCCCCAGCATTTT.